This T cell receptor (beta chain) was identified in a study of OX40 agonist ivuxolimab in advanced cancers. This CDR3 is 12 amino acids long. Germline V gene data show CDR1 as MNHNY and CDR2 as SVGAGI (reference sequence). V was pared by 4 bases and J by 9 bases, with 7 bases between. Some clones are missing from TCRdb's copy, which holds only in-frame ones; the method was immunoSEQ multiplex PCR. The table has about 48,000 clones, about 81% seen once. This clone was seen only once. Sequencing was performed on CD4+ or CD8+ T cells sorted from blood, taken in a trial of the OX40 agonist ivuxolimab. The rearrangement uses TRBV6-6 and TRBJ1-6, with D uncertain. This TCR was sampled from an adult with an advanced solid tumor such as melanoma, head and neck, liver or kidney cancer. CDR3: CASSSQGSPLHF. Written as DNA, the CDR3 is TGTGCCAGCAGTTCCCAAGGTTCACCCCTCCACTTT.